This T cell receptor (beta chain) was retrieved from a study of blood T cell repertoires in COVID-19. Looking at the study overall: PBMCs, B-cell-depleted T cells, or T cells provided the cDNA or gDNA that made up the material.

Trimming removed 6 bases at V and 1 base at J, with 15 bases between. This CDR3 region has 16 residues. Germline V lookup: CDR1 SGHVS, CDR2 FQNEAQ. The study assigned cohorts using participant-reported clinical history. Here immunoSEQ multiplex PCR was the method, and the copy in TCRdb shows in-frame clones only, minus some. Counted here are 250,000 to 350,000 clones, approximately 88% occurring once; the ten biggest clones make up approximately 9%. The sequencing input was PBMCs or T cells enriched from blood (not recorded which). The gene calls are TRBV7-8 and TRBJ2-2; TRBD2 might be the D (5 bases). The source is a woman aged 18 to 35 who had recovered from COVID-19. The CDR3 DNA follows: TGTGCCAGCAGGACTAACAAAGCGCGGAACACCGGGGAGCTGTTTTTT. It specifies CASRTNKARNTGELFF.